This T cell receptor (beta chain) is from a study of T cells in Graves' hyperthyroidism and ophthalmopathy. Study information: Peripheral blood was drawn at first diagnosis, prior to all treatment.

This clonotype was picked up a small number of times. The antigen remains unidentified. Researchers amplified the TCR beta CDR3 regions from RNA transcripts. The HTBI primer set served for first-round RT-PCR of the TCR CDR3. Each CDR3 protein gets one entry after TCRdb re-called the multiplex PCR reads with MiXCR. The table records hundreds of thousands of distinct CDR3 sequences, roughly 14% of them present only once. V lost 3 bases to trimming and J lost 4 bases, with 15 bases between them. The CDR3 has 15 amino acids. Per germline, CDR1 LNHDA and CDR2 SQIVND (reference sequence). Not enrolled were patients with uncontrolled infection, other autoimmune disease, pregnancy or lactation. Notes on the study in general: Blood samples included most of the expanded thyroid clonotypes exceeding 0.001.

This sequence was found in a woman in her 40s with Graves' ophthalmopathy. Sequencing input: blood. The chain is built from TRBV19 and TRBJ1-1, with no clear D. The DNA of the CDR3 is TGTGCCAGTAGTATTTGGGCCGCCGCGGTCACTGAAGCTTTCTTT. Its translation is CASSIWAAAVTEAFF.